Listed here are 2 T cell receptor beta chains from one sample, sequenced in a study of blood T cell repertoires in COVID-19 (dated by TCRdb to 2018 to 2020). Library generation was performed with the immunoSEQ multiplex PCR assay. The clones in this table, taken by TCRdb from immuneACCESS, are in-frame only. Not every clone is retained; where verified, under half of the shortfall comes from an unresolved V gene, and the cause of the rest is unknown. The sample records 200,000 to 250,000 clones, around 80% of which are singletons. 15% to 20% of the sample is held by the ten biggest clonotypes. Material for sequencing was peripheral blood. These receptors all stem from a woman aged 80 or older with active or convalescent COVID-19.

The rearrangement uses TRBV7-6 and TRBJ2-3; 7 bases align to TRBD2. From germline, CDR1 is SGHVS and CDR2 FNYEAQ. The ends lost 5 bases at V and 0 bases at J; junction bases unmatched: 8. The CDR3 extends over 16 amino acids. CDR3 sequence reads: CASSKGGSTSTDTQYF. DNA for the CDR3: TGTGCCAGCAGCAAAGGCGGGAGTACCAGCACAGATACGCAGTATTTT. The full variable domain, with the rest looked up from reference TRBV7-6 and TRBJ2-3, is GAGVSQSPRYKVTKRGQDVALRCDPISGHVSLYWYRQALGQGPEFLTYFNYEAQQDKSGLPNDRFSAERPEGSISTLTIQRTEQRDSAMYRCASSKGGSTSTDTQYFGPGTRLTVL.

The chain employs TRBV2 and TRBJ2-3; TRBD2 might be the D (6 bases). The ends were cut back, 8 bases at V and 5 bases at J, with 14 bases in the middle. CDR1 and CDR2 from the germline V gene are SNHLY and FYNNEI. The CDR3 is 13 amino acids. The CDR3 here is CASSLGGEDTQYF. CDR3 bases: TGTGCCAGCTCGCTGGGCGGGGAAGATACGCAGTATTTT.